The 22 T cell receptor beta chains presented below share a single source sample, sequenced in a study of CD8 T cells in ankylosing spondylitis. Their target antigens are unknown. Study results and limitations: Characteristic of ankylosing spondylitis blood, it appeared, was a TCR beta motif comprising several highly homologous variants.

TCRdb ran MiXCR on the 5' RACE reads and lists one entry per CDR3 protein. The sample has hundreds of thousands of distinct CDR3 sequences; approximately 17% are singletons. Sequences were obtained from blood, either unsorted or a sorted T cell fraction (not recorded which). The origin of the receptors is a male donor with ankylosing spondylitis.

The chain links TRBV20-1 to TRBJ2-5; TRBD1 matches at 11 bases. Germline trimming cut 5 bases from V and 2 bases from J; bases unmatched to any gene: 13. Germline V gives CDR1 DFQATT, CDR2 SNEGSKA (reference sequence). The CDR3 consists of 17 residues. CDR3 residues: CSARRGGTGGKQETQYF. CDR3 DNA sequence: TGCAGTGCTCGCCGAGGGGGGACAGGGGGGAAACAAGAGACCCAGTACTTC.

This clonotype was detected a few times. This chain connects TRBV5-1 to TRBJ1-1; 7 positions match TRBD1. J was trimmed by 4 bases and V by 6 bases; bases with no gene match: 9. The CDR3 contains 14 residues. Germline V gene lookup returns CDR1 SGHRS and CDR2 YFSETQ. The CDR3 DNA reads as TGCGCCAGCACCTTACAGGGGAAAGGCACTGAAGCTTTCTTT. It is translated as CASTLQGKGTEAFF.

The rearrangement joins TRBV6-5 to TRBJ2-7; D is possibly TRBD1 (6 bases). V lost 2 bases to trimming and J lost 2 bases, with 7 bases between them. Germline CDR1 is MNHEY and CDR2 is SVGAGI. The CDR3 runs 13 residues. The CDR3 bases are TGTGCCAGCAGTTACGGGGACACCTACGAGCAGTACTTC. It specifies CASSYGDTYEQYF.

The chain combines TRBV20-1 with TRBJ1-2; D remains ambiguous. CDR1 and CDR2 (germline): DFQATT, SNEGSKA (reference sequence). The CDR3 extends over 13 amino acids. V was clipped by 6 bases and J by 0 bases, with 11 bases between them. CDR3 in DNA: TGCAGTGCGGTTACAGCCTCTAACTATGGCTACACCTTC. Translation: CSAVTASNYGYTF.

This clonotype was observed a handful of times. The J gene is TRBJ1-1, the V gene TRBV6-1; 7 bases line up with TRBD1. Germline CDR1 and CDR2: MNHNS and SASEGT. V gave up 6 bases and J gave up 1 base; unmatched junction bases: 8. There are 15 residues in the CDR3. The CDR3 DNA follows: TGTGCCAGCAGGAATCTGGGGACAGAGAACACTGAAGCTTTCTTT. This translates into CASRNLGTENTEAFF.

This clonotype was seen just once. CDR3 coding DNA: TGTGCCAGCAGTGAAGAAGGGACAGGCGGGTACTTTCAGCCCCAGCATTTT. Translation gives CASSEEGTGGYFQPQHF. J is TRBJ1-5 and V is TRBV6-1; 8 nucleotides match TRBD1. The germline gives CDR1 MNHNS, CDR2 SASEGT. Losses at the gene ends were 1 base for V and 6 bases for J; bases not matched to a gene: 11. This CDR3 contains 17 residues.

There are a few counts of this clonotype. CDR3 sequence reads: CASSAAGAGGSYNEQFF. The CDR3 region has the DNA TGTGCCAGCAGCGCGGCGGGAGCGGGAGGATCCTACAATGAGCAGTTCTTC. The rearrangement links TRBV11-2 to TRBJ2-1; 9 bases map to TRBD2. Germline loops: CDR1 SGHAT, CDR2 FQNNGV. The CDR3 sequence is 17 residues long. The J segment lost 1 base and the V segment lost 5 bases, leaving 9 bases of the junction unmatched.

The V and J genes are TRBV7-9 and TRBJ2-1; D possibly matches TRBD1 or TRBD2 (5 bases each). From germline, CDR1 is SEHNR and CDR2 FQNEAQ (reference sequence). The CDR3 is 16 residues long. Trimming removed 6 bases from V and 7 bases from J, with 22 bases in between. Here the CDR3 DNA reads TGTGCCAGCAGGGGTGCGGGCTCAGGGCAGGAGAATGAGCAGTTCTTC. It encodes CASRGAGSGQENEQFF. The whole variable domain, remainder taken from reference TRBV7-9 and TRBJ2-1, is DTGVSQNPRHKITKRGQNVTFRCDPISEHNRLYWYRQTLGQGPEFLTYFQNEAQLEKSRLLSDRFSAERPKGSFSTLEIQRTEQGDSAMYLCASRGAGSGQENEQFFGPGTRLTVL.

A few counts support this clonotype. The chain uses TRBV29-1 and TRBJ2-1; D is unclear. Trimming cost V 3 bases and J 4 bases, with 4 bases left between them. The germline V gene has CDR1 SQVTM and CDR2 ANQGSEA. The CDR3 length is 11 residues. This chain's CDR3 is CSVDKYNEQFF. Here the CDR3 DNA reads TGCAGCGTTGACAAATACAATGAGCAGTTCTTC.

The chain recombines TRBV3-1 with TRBJ1-2; 9 nucleotides line up with TRBD1. The germline V gene has CDR1 LGHDT and CDR2 YNNKEL (reference sequence). With V trimmed by 8 bases and J by 0 bases, 7 bases remained unmatched. The CDR3 has 15 amino acids. CDR3 protein: CASSGTGTANYGYTF. The CDR3 DNA follows: TGTGCCAGCTCCGGGACAGGGACCGCTAACTATGGCTACACCTTC.

The chain carries TRBV7-2 and TRBJ2-7, with a tentative D call TRBD2 (6 bases). The CDR3 has 14 amino acids. V was shortened by 5 bases and J by 2 bases, with 13 bases between the two germline ends. The germline V gene encodes CDR1 SGHTA and CDR2 FQGNSA. CDR3 bases: TGTGCCAGCAGCCAATACCGGGGGACCTACGAGCAGTACTTC. Encoded protein: CASSQYRGTYEQYF. Together with reference TRBV7-2 and TRBJ2-7, the CDR3 gives the full variable domain: GAGVSQSPSNKVTEKGKDVELRCDPISGHTALYWYRQSLGQGLEFLIYFQGNSAPDKSGLPSDRFSAERTGGSVSTLTIQRTQQEDSAVYLCASSQYRGTYEQYFGPGTRLTVT.

The gene calls are TRBV15 and TRBJ1-2; perhaps TRBD1 as D (5 bases). V gave up 1 base and J gave up 1 base, with 10 bases separating them. The V gene's germline CDR1 is LNHNV and CDR2 YYDKDF (reference sequence). The CDR3 runs 15 residues. CDR3 coding DNA: TGTGCCACCAGCAGAGCGGGCCAGGGTAACTATGGCTACACCTTC. Amino acids: CATSRAGQGNYGYTF.

This clonotype has a handful of counts. The rearrangement links TRBV7-2 to TRBJ2-3; TRBD2 matches at 9 bases. The J segment lost 3 bases and the V segment lost 1 base, leaving 5 bases of the junction unmatched. The germline CDR1 and CDR2 sequences are SGHTA and FQGNSA. The CDR3 consists of 16 residues. Written as DNA, the CDR3 is TGTGCCAGCAGCTTAGAGCGGACTAGCGCTACAGATACGCAGTATTTT. Amino acid sequence: CASSLERTSATDTQYF.

This sequence joins TRBV20-1 and TRBJ2-1, with D hard to call. This CDR3 is built from 14 residues. Germline lookup yields CDR1 DFQATT and CDR2 SNEGSKA (reference sequence). The V end lost 3 bases, the J end lost 0 bases, and 9 bases lay between the germline ends. The CDR3: CSASVRSSYNEQFF. In nucleotides, the CDR3 is TGCAGTGCTAGCGTTAGGAGCTCCTACAATGAGCAGTTCTTC.

The table lists this clonotype with many counts. The chain couples TRBV20-1 to TRBJ1-1; 7 bases map to TRBD1. The CDR3 has 11 residues. Germline CDR1 is DFQATT and CDR2 is SNEGSKA (reference sequence). V lost 5 bases and J lost 10; bases outside the gene matches: 7. The CDR3 is CSAPTGIGAFF. In DNA form, the CDR3 reads TGCAGTGCTCCGACAGGGATTGGAGCTTTCTTT.

This clonotype was seen just once. V and J are TRBV20-1 and TRBJ1-6; D is unresolved. This CDR3 is built from 15 residues. Germline CDR1 DFQATT, CDR2 SNEGSKA (reference sequence). The V gene lost 5 bases and the J gene lost 3 bases, with 14 bases spanning the gap. The CDR3, as DNA: TGCAGTGCTTTGCGGTCGGGAAACTATAATTCACCCCTCCACTTT. This translates into CSALRSGNYNSPLHF.

The gene calls are TRBV11-2 and TRBJ2-1; a possible D gene is TRBD1 (6 bases). The CDR3 has 13 residues. V lost 3 bases and J lost 6, with 9 bases in between. CDR1 and CDR2 (germline): SGHAT, FQNNGV. The CDR3 DNA reads TGTGCCAGCAGCTTGAAGACAGGCAATGAGCAGTTCTTC. Amino acids: CASSLKTGNEQFF.

This sequence joins TRBV2 and TRBJ1-2; no definite D call. The germline V gene has CDR1 SNHLY and CDR2 FYNNEI. This CDR3 has 15 residues. V dropped 0 bases and J dropped 8 bases, with 16 bases sitting between them. The CDR3 loop reads CASSEAVGQAYGYTF. In DNA form, the CDR3 reads TGTGCCAGCAGTGAAGCGGTTGGCCAGGCATACGGCTACACCTTC.

This clonotype appeared a few times. The genes are TRBV29-1 and TRBJ2-7, with a tentative D call TRBD2 (6 bases). Germline CDR1 and CDR2: SQVTM and ANQGSEA. V lost 3 bases to trimming and J lost 3 bases, with 18 bases between them. CDR3 length: 15 amino acids. CDR3 DNA: TGCAGCGTTGATCCCCGGTTGGGGGGTGGCTACGAGCAGTACTTC. It encodes CSVDPRLGGGYEQYF.

The rearrangement uses TRBV3-1 and TRBJ2-5, with 9 positions matching TRBD1. From germline, CDR1 is LGHDT and CDR2 YNNKEL (reference sequence). With V trimmed by 4 bases and J by 4 bases, 7 bases remained unmatched. The CDR3 is made up of 15 amino acids. DNA for the CDR3: TGTGCCAGCAGCCTTGGGACAGGGTCAAGAGAGACCCAGTACTTC. The encoded protein is CASSLGTGSRETQYF.

In its sample, this clonotype was seen a few times. This chain joins TRBV7-8 and TRBJ2-1, with 7 bases lining up with TRBD2. The CDR3 sequence is 16 residues long. Germline assignment: CDR1 SGHVS and CDR2 FQNEAQ. Unmatched junction bases numbered 5, after V lost 3 bases and J lost 0 bases. The CDR3 sequence is CASSFTSGASYNEQFF. As DNA, the CDR3 is TGTGCCAGCAGCTTCACCAGCGGGGCCTCCTACAATGAGCAGTTCTTC.

The chain is built from TRBV7-8 and TRBJ2-1, with D possibly being TRBD1 or TRBD2 (5 bases each). Germline CDR1 reads SGHVS; CDR2 reads FQNEAQ. V was trimmed by 3 bases and J by 6 bases, leaving 12 bases between them. CDR3 length equals 14 residues. The CDR3 region is CASSFPPGRNEQFF. CDR3 nucleotides: TGTGCCAGCAGCTTTCCCCCGGGACGCAATGAGCAGTTCTTC.